The present entry profiles one T cell receptor beta chain with its context. The antigen is undetermined. The sample originates from a study of T cell responses to AZD1222 COVID-19 vaccine. Study results and caveats: Reportedly, close to half of spike-specific TCRs are directed against unmutated variant regions. Across spike, vaccine-associated CD4 TCRs were found, dominant at 160-218 and 743-854. Clonal diversity was possibly underestimated, and white British individuals and females predominated among donors. Spike-specific TCR depth and breadth grew after two AZD1222 doses.

V was clipped by 4 bases and J by 1 base; unmatched bases: 3. Germline CDR1 reads MGHRA; CDR2 reads YSYEKL. This CDR3 has 14 residues. Clones were sequenced by immunoSEQ multiplex PCR, and TCRdb holds only the in-frame ones, with some missing. Of roughly 150,000 clones listed, around nine tenths are singletons. The gene calls are TRBV4-1 and TRBJ1-1; TRBD1 matches at 7 bases. The TCR comes from an adult who received the AZD1222 COVID-19 vaccine. Sequenced material: peripheral blood, taken 28 days after the second AZD1222 dose. The CDR3 nucleotides are TGCGCCAGCAGCCTAGGACAGGAGAACACTGAAGCTTTCTTT. Its protein product is CASSLGQENTEAFF.